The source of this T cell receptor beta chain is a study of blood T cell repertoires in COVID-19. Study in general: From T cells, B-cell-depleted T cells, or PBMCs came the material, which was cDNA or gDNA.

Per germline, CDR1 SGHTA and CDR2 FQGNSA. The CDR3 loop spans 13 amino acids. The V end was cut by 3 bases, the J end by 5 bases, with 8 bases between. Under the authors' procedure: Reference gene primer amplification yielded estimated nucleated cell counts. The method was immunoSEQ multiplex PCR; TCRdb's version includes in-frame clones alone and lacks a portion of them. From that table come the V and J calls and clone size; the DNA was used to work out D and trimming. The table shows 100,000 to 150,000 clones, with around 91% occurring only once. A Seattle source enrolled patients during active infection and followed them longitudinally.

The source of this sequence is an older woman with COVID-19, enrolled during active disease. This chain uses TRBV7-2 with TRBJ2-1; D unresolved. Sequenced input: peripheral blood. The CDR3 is CASSLSRDNEQFF. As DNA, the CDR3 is TGTGCCAGCAGCTTGTCACGGGACAATGAGCAGTTCTTC.